One sample yielded the 20 T cell receptor beta chains listed below, sequenced in a study of shared clonotypes between healthy human individuals. Sequencing was performed with immunoSEQ multiplex PCR; in TCRdb, only in-frame clones are kept and a portion is missing. The data contain some 2,500,000 clones, around 92% of them singletons. The sequenced material came from naive CD4+ T cells from PBMCs. The sample's subset: CD45RA+ positively selected. These receptors were collected from a man aged 18 to 30 in good health. Some clones in this sample may be carry-over from other donors' samples.

This clone has only one observation. Different DNA sequences within this sample yield the same CDR3. J is TRBJ2-1 and V is TRBV30; no definite D call. Germline V lookup: CDR1 GTSNPN, CDR2 SVGIG (reference sequence). Trimming removed 0 bases at V and 0 bases at J, with 6 bases between. The CDR3 runs 14 residues. The CDR3 loop is CAWSVPSSYNEQFF. For the CDR3, the DNA is TGTGCCTGGAGTGTACCTAGCTCCTACAATGAGCAGTTCTTC.

The chain recombines TRBV5-1 with TRBJ1-4, with a weak D call TRBD1 (5 bases). The V end was cut by 2 bases, the J end by 2 bases, with 7 bases between. Germline V gene data show CDR1 as SGHRS and CDR2 as YFSETQ. This CDR3 contains 14 residues. CDR3 residues: CASSFAGTNEKLFF. CDR3 sequence (DNA): TGCGCCAGCAGCTTTGCAGGGACTAATGAAAAACTGTTTTTT.

This chain joins TRBV12-5 and TRBJ1-1; D gene uncertain. This CDR3 is built from 15 residues. Trimming removed 0 bases at V and 3 bases at J, with 11 bases between. In germline, CDR1 is LGHNT, CDR2 FRNRAP. The CDR3 DNA sequence: TGTGCTAGTGGTTTGGTACAAGGAGGCGACACTGAAGCTTTCTTT. Encoded protein: CASGLVQGGDTEAFF. The complete variable domain, with remaining parts taken from reference TRBV12-5 and TRBJ1-1, reads DARVTQTPRHKVTEMGQEVTMRCQPILGHNTVFWYRQTMMQGLELLAYFRNRAPLDDSGMPKDRFSAEMPDATLATLKIQPSEPRDSAVYFCASGLVQGGDTEAFFGQGTRLTVV.

This chain uses TRBV9 with TRBJ2-7; 9 positions match TRBD2. V lost 0 bases, J lost 5 bases, and 6 bases stayed unmatched. The germline gives CDR1 SGDLS, CDR2 YYNGEE. CDR3 length equals 15 residues. The CDR3 loop reads CASSVGIAGVHEQYF. The DNA for the CDR3 is TGTGCCAGCAGCGTAGGTATAGCGGGAGTCCACGAGCAGTACTTC.

The genes are TRBV7-8 and TRBJ2-7; D is possibly TRBD1 (6 bases). V was trimmed by 1 base and J by 6 bases, leaving 7 bases between them. CDR3 size: 12 residues. In germline, CDR1 is SGHVS, CDR2 FQNEAQ. The CDR3 sequence is CASSLVRGEQYF. CDR3 nucleotides: TGTGCCAGCAGCTTAGTCAGGGGCGAGCAGTACTTC. Based on the CDR3 plus reference TRBV7-8 and TRBJ2-7, the full variable domain is GAGVSQSPRYKVAKRGQDVALRCDPISGHVSLFWYQQALGQGPEFLTYFQNEAQLDKSGLPSDRFFAERPEGSVSTLKIQRTQQEDSAVYLCASSLVRGEQYFGPGTRLTVT.

The chain uses TRBV4-1 and TRBJ2-3; TRBD2 matches 9 bases. The CDR3 totals 17 residues. J lost 5 bases, V lost 0 bases, and 9 bases had no gene match. Germline V gene data show CDR1 as MGHRA and CDR2 as YSYEKL. The CDR3 bases are TGCGCCAGCAGCCAAGATCGGGCTAGCGGGACAGTAGATACGCAGTATTTT. Translating gives CASSQDRASGTVDTQYF.

The chain joins TRBV6-4 to TRBJ2-3; D is unresolved. The germline V gene encodes CDR1 MRHNA and CDR2 SNTAGT. There are 15 residues in the CDR3. V was trimmed by 0 bases and J by 4 bases, leaving 11 bases between them. Written as DNA, the CDR3 is TGTGCCAGCAGTGACTCAGGCGGTAGCTCAGATACGCAGTATTTT. Its protein product is CASSDSGGSSDTQYF.

Of note for this clone: Other DNA sequences from this sample encode an identical CDR3 as well. This sequence joins TRBV7-3 and TRBJ2-2; 7 bases agree with TRBD2. With 8 bases clipped from V and 1 base from J, the junction kept 1 base outside the gene matches. Germline CDR1 reads SGHTA; CDR2 reads FQGTGA. This CDR3 contains 13 residues. CDR3 coding DNA: TGTGCCAGCTCTAGCGGGAACACCGGGGAGCTGTTTTTT. Translation gives CASSSGNTGELFF.

With respect to this clone: Other DNA sequences in this sample translate to the same CDR3. The chain links TRBV5-1 to TRBJ2-1, with TRBD2 as a possible D gene (6 bases). Looked up from germline, CDR1 is SGHRS and CDR2 is YFSETQ. The V end lost 0 bases, the J end lost 2 bases, and 9 bases lay between the germline ends. This CDR3 is 15 amino acids long. The CDR3 is CASSLAPGAYNEQFF. The CDR3 nucleotides are TGCGCCAGCAGCTTGGCCCCGGGAGCCTACAATGAGCAGTTCTTC.

The chain employs TRBV9 and TRBJ2-1, with 7 bases identical to TRBD2. This CDR3 has 16 residues. J was trimmed by 4 bases and V by 2 bases; bases with no gene match: 9. The germline V gene has CDR1 SGDLS and CDR2 YYNGEE. The DNA for the CDR3 is TGTGCCAGCAGCGTGACCGGGACTACCCCATACAATGAGCAGTTCTTC. Its translation is CASSVTGTTPYNEQFF. The full variable domain, rest sourced from reference TRBV9 and TRBJ2-1, is DSGVTQTPKHLITATGQRVTLRCSPRSGDLSVYWYQQSLDQGLQFLIQYYNGEERAKGNILERFSAQQFPDLHSELNLSSLELGDSALYFCASSVTGTTPYNEQFFGPGTRLTVL.

The rearrangement joins TRBV10-1 to TRBJ2-7; D is ambiguous. Germline CDR1 is WNHNN and CDR2 is SYGVQD (reference sequence). The V gene lost 9 bases and the J gene lost 2 bases, with 17 bases spanning the gap. This CDR3 has 14 residues. CDR3 sequence: CARTLDGGAYEQYF. Written as DNA, the CDR3 is TGCGCCAGAACCCTGGATGGCGGAGCCTACGAGCAGTACTTC.

This clone was counted a single time. The chain combines TRBV5-1 with TRBJ2-3; TRBD2 agrees at 7 bases. This CDR3 has 15 residues. J was trimmed by 0 bases and V by 5 bases; bases with no gene match: 6. Germline V lookup: CDR1 SGHRS, CDR2 YFSETQ. CDR3 sequence (DNA): TGCGCCAGCAGGACTAGCCCTCTTAGCACAGATACGCAGTATTTT. As protein: CASRTSPLSTDTQYF.

The rearrangement joins TRBV28 to TRBJ2-1, with TRBD2 identical over 8 bases. Looked up from germline, CDR1 is MDHEN and CDR2 is SYDVKM. This CDR3 spans 14 amino acids. V lost 6 bases to trimming and J lost 7 bases; unmatched junction nucleotides: 8. This CDR3 reads CASSRAGVSNEQFF. The CDR3 DNA is TGTGCCAGCAGCCGAGCGGGAGTGTCAAATGAGCAGTTCTTC.

The chain uses TRBV18 and TRBJ2-7; 8 bases agree with TRBD2. Germline V CDR1 and CDR2: KGHSH, LQKENI. Trimming took 1 base from V and 0 from J; bases not matched to a gene: 5. This CDR3 is 16 amino acids long. The CDR3 here is CASSPRVAGTSYEQYF. As DNA, the CDR3 is TGTGCCAGCTCACCACGCGTAGCGGGAACCTCCTACGAGCAGTACTTC.

Points on this clone: Within the sample, other DNA sequences also encode this same CDR3. The rearrangement links TRBV9 to TRBJ1-1; TRBD1 matches 7 bases. The J segment lost 2 bases and the V segment lost 0 bases, leaving 1 base of the junction unmatched. The CDR3 is 14 amino acids. CDR1 and CDR2 (germline): SGDLS, YYNGEE. CDR3 sequence reads: CASSVVGGNTEAFF. The CDR3 DNA is TGTGCCAGCAGCGTAGTAGGGGGCAACACTGAAGCTTTCTTT.

The rearrangement uses TRBV11-3 and TRBJ2-7, with TRBD2 identical over 8 bases. Germline CDR1 is SGHNT and CDR2 is YENEEA. The CDR3 runs 14 residues. After removal of 2 bases from V and 6 bases from J, the junction contained 6 bases not matched to a gene. CDR3 nucleotides: TGTGCCAGCAGCTTATACGGGAGGGTAACCGAGCAGTACTTC. Protein: CASSLYGRVTEQYF.

This chain joins TRBV30 and TRBJ2-1, with no clear D. The CDR3 totals 16 residues. Germline V gene lookup returns CDR1 GTSNPN and CDR2 SVGIG (reference sequence). Trimming removed 2 bases at V and 1 base at J, with 15 bases between. The CDR3 loop is CAWSPWAYGSYNEQFF. The DNA of the CDR3 is TGTGCCTGGAGTCCCTGGGCTTATGGGTCCTACAATGAGCAGTTCTTC.

Turning to this clone: Distinct nucleotide sequences in the sample also encode this CDR3. The chain recombines TRBV28 with TRBJ1-3; D is uncertain. Germline-derived CDR1 and CDR2 are MDHEN and SYDVKM. The ends were cut back, 4 bases at V and 3 bases at J, with 7 bases in the middle. The CDR3 runs 13 residues. The CDR3 spells CASSSHSGNTIYF. The CDR3 nucleotides read TGTGCCAGCAGTTCCCACAGTGGAAACACCATATATTTT.

The rearrangement joins TRBV7-9 to TRBJ2-1; 8 bases are shared with TRBD2. Germline CDR1 is SEHNR and CDR2 is FQNEAQ (reference sequence). The CDR3 covers 16 residues. Trimming at V came to 4 bases and at J to 5 bases, leaving 10 bases not matched to a gene. CDR3 region: CASSSRPSGGHNEQFF. The CDR3 DNA reads as TGTGCCAGCAGCTCCCGCCCAAGCGGGGGACACAATGAGCAGTTCTTC. The variable domain in full, completed from reference TRBV7-9 and TRBJ2-1, reads DTGVSQNPRHKITKRGQNVTFRCDPISEHNRLYWYRQTLGQGPEFLTYFQNEAQLEKSRLLSDRFSAERPKGSFSTLEIQRTEQGDSAMYLCASSSRPSGGHNEQFFGPGTRLTVL.

Only one count was recorded for this clone. This chain joins TRBV5-1 and TRBJ2-2; D is ambiguous. From germline, CDR1 is SGHRS and CDR2 YFSETQ. Trimming stripped 4 bases from V and 1 base from J, with 8 bases between. This CDR3 spans 14 amino acids. The CDR3, as DNA: TGCGCCAGCAGCACAAGACAGAACACCGGGGAGCTGTTTTTT. Translated: CASSTRQNTGELFF.